Presented here are 26 T cell receptor beta chains from one specimen sequenced in a study of blood T cells in healthy people across ages (dated by TCRdb to the mid-2010s). Libraries were prepared through 5' RACE. Sequencing instrument: Illumina HiSeq 2500. The second PCR ran for about 6 to 12 cycles and used a J-beta primer mix along with a sample-barcoded 5' primer. Clones were called with MiXCR by TCRdb after fastp trimmed the public reads at Q25, and only in-frame beta chains were retained. Merged by CDR3 protein, the rows form single entries marked with the most common genes and DNA. The sample table shows more than 1,000,000 distinct CDR3 sequences, and roughly a quarter are seen once. The top ten clonotypes cover less than 0.85% of the sample. Separately, the same data were catalogued under a study of T cells of mothers and their children.

Input material: blood. These receptors originate from a girl between 2 and 10 years old in good health.

The CDR3 loop reads CASSFGTGLAEAFF. The CDR3 DNA reads as TGTGCCAGCAGCTTTGGAACAGGGCTCGCTGAAGCTTTCTTT. The chain is built from TRBV7-3 and TRBJ1-1; D possibly corresponds to TRBD1 (6 bases). This CDR3 is 14 amino acids long. CDR1 SGHTA and CDR2 FQGTGA come from the germline V gene. V lost 3 bases and J 6 bases, leaving 14 bases between the germline ends.

The table lists this clonotype with a few counts. This chain joins TRBV3-1 and TRBJ2-1; tentatively, D is TRBD1 or TRBD2 (5 bases each). With 0 bases removed from V and 9 bases from J, the gap between germline ends came to 21 bases. Germline V lookup: CDR1 LGHDT, CDR2 YNNKEL (reference sequence). This CDR3 region has 17 residues. Written as DNA, the CDR3 is TGTGCCAGCAGCCAAGATCTGTGGGACGGCGAACTTTCTGAGCAGTTCTTC. Translating gives CASSQDLWDGELSEQFF.

In regard to this clonotype: At one boundary the junction diverges from the germline segment, which might be a read error. The chain is built from TRBV5-1 and TRBJ2-7, with D perhaps given as TRBD1 or TRBD2 (6 bases each). The CDR3 sequence is 15 residues long. The germline V gene has CDR1 SGHRS and CDR2 YFSETQ. In DNA form, the CDR3 reads TGTGCCAGCAGCTTAGAGGAGGGGGGCTCCTACGAGCAGTACTTC. Translation: CASSLEEGGSYEQYF.

The rearrangement uses TRBV29-1 and TRBJ2-1, with TRBD2 as a possible D gene (6 bases). Trimming removed 6 bases at V and 2 bases at J, with 17 bases between. Germline-derived CDR1 and CDR2 are SQVTM and ANQGSEA. The CDR3 runs 15 residues. The CDR3 protein is CSVARDGGTYNEQFF. The CDR3 DNA sequence: TGCAGCGTCGCCCGGGACGGGGGAACCTACAATGAGCAGTTCTTC.

The chain uses TRBV11-2 and TRBJ1-5; no definite D call. The CDR3 contains 13 residues. Trimming took off 0 bases at V and 7 bases at J, with 7 bases between the two ends. The germline V gene encodes CDR1 SGHAT and CDR2 FQNNGV. CDR3 DNA sequence: TGTGCCAGCAGCTTAGATCTAAGGCAGCCCCAGCATTTT. This translates into CASSLDLRQPQHF.

This clonotype was observed a few times. The chain carries TRBV20-1 and TRBJ2-1; 8 bases are shared with TRBD2. Germline-derived CDR1 and CDR2 are DFQATT and SNEGSKA (reference sequence). This CDR3 has 16 residues. V trimming: 3 bases; J trimming: 0 bases; junction bases outside the gene matches: 7. The CDR3 here is CSASRAGVGSYNEQFF. As DNA, the CDR3 is TGCAGTGCTAGTCGAGCGGGGGTGGGCTCCTACAATGAGCAGTTCTTC.

The chain uses TRBV6-2 or TRBV6-3 and TRBJ2-5; the D gene is possibly TRBD2 (6 bases). Germline V gene data show CDR1 as MNHEY and CDR2 as SVGEGT. This CDR3 spans 15 amino acids. Trimming removed 8 bases at V and 4 bases at J, with 20 bases between. CDR3 sequence (DNA): TGTGCCAGCGGCGACCGGAGGGAGGATAGAGAGACCCAGTACTTC. It encodes CASGDRREDRETQYF.

This clonotype appeared a few times. The V and J genes are TRBV7-2 and TRBJ1-5; TRBD1 matches at 8 bases. The CDR3 has 15 amino acids. Germline lookup yields CDR1 SGHTA and CDR2 FQGNSA. V gave up 1 base and J gave up 5 bases; unmatched junction bases: 4. The chain's CDR3 is CASSLGAGGYQPQHF. CDR3 coding DNA: TGTGCCAGCAGCTTAGGGGCAGGGGGCTATCAGCCCCAGCATTTT.

This chain connects TRBV20-1 to TRBJ2-5; the match to TRBD1 covers 7 bases. V was pared by 6 bases and J by 3 bases, with 10 bases of the junction left unmatched. The CDR3 is 14 residues long. Germline lookup yields CDR1 DFQATT and CDR2 SNEGSKA (reference sequence). CDR3 residues: CSARPRQGKETQYF. For the CDR3, the DNA is TGCAGTGCACGACCCCGACAGGGAAAAGAGACCCAGTACTTC.

The chain uses TRBV24-1 and TRBJ2-7; possible D gene TRBD1, 6 bases. The J call may be incorrect, as the DNA end agrees better with TRBJ2-1. The V gene's germline CDR1 is KGHDR and CDR2 SFDVKD. The CDR3 extends over 15 amino acids. This CDR3 reads CATSDHQTGTNEQFF. Here the CDR3 DNA reads TGTGCCACCAGTGATCATCAGACAGGTACGAATGAGCAGTTCTTC.

This clonotype was observed a few times. V gene TRBV2 combines with J gene TRBJ2-7, with TRBD1 matching 7 bases. The CDR3 is 16 residues long. J gave up 2 bases and V 0 bases, and 7 bases lay outside the gene matches. Germline V lookup: CDR1 SNHLY, CDR2 FYNNEI. This CDR3 is CASSEARTGQAYEQYF. As DNA, the CDR3 is TGTGCCAGCAGTGAAGCTCGGACAGGACAAGCCTACGAGCAGTACTTC.

This clonotype has only one observation. The chain carries TRBV11-2 and TRBJ2-7, with 8 positions matching TRBD1. The length of the CDR3 is 14 residues. V was pared by 1 base and J by 7 bases, with 6 bases of the junction left unmatched. CDR1 SGHAT and CDR2 FQNNGV come from the germline V gene. The CDR3 spells CASSLAGGSGEQYF. The CDR3 region has the DNA TGTGCCAGCAGCTTAGCAGGGGGCTCGGGTGAGCAGTACTTC. Filled out from reference TRBV11-2 and TRBJ2-7, the complete variable domain reads EAGVAQSPRYKIIEKRQSVAFWCNPISGHATLYWYQQILGQGPKLLIQFQNNGVVDDSQLPKDRFSAERLKGVDSTLKIQPAKLEDSAVYLCASSLAGGSGEQYFGPGTRLTVT.

This clonotype was detected a few times. This chain uses TRBV3-1 with TRBJ2-7; D unclear. Germline CDR1 LGHDT, CDR2 YNNKEL (reference sequence). The CDR3 has 12 residues. The V and J ends lost 5 bases and 6 bases respectively, with 11 bases between them. In nucleotides, the CDR3 is TGTGCCAGCAGCAATACCCCTAGCGAGCAGTACTTC. Residues: CASSNTPSEQYF.

This clonotype has only a few counts. V usage is TRBV5-6 and J usage is TRBJ2-5; no definite D call. TRBJ2-7 matches the DNA end more closely, so the J call is doubtful. The CDR3 has 14 amino acids. Per the germline V gene, CDR1 is SGHDT and CDR2 is YYEEEE. The CDR3 spells CASSLSSAVYEQYF. The CDR3 DNA reads TGTGCCAGCAGCTTGTCAAGTGCGGTCTACGAGCAGTACTTC.

CDR3: CSVEAWFMRDNGNIQYF. CDR3 bases: TGCAGCGTTGAAGCTTGGTTCATGAGGGACAATGGAAACATTCAGTACTTC. This sequence joins TRBV29-1 and TRBJ2-4; weak D call: TRBD1 (6 bases). From germline, CDR1 is SQVTM and CDR2 ANQGSEA. CDR3 length: 17 residues. The germline V and J ends were trimmed by 1 base and 6 bases, with 22 bases remaining between them.

Written as DNA, the CDR3 is TGTGCCATCAGTGACGGCAGGGAAGGCAATCAGCCCCAGCATTTT. Translation gives CAISDGREGNQPQHF. The chain employs TRBV10-3 and TRBJ1-5, with D tentatively TRBD1 (5 bases). V lost 3 bases and J 2 bases, leaving 11 bases between the germline ends. Germline V gene data show CDR1 as ENHRY and CDR2 as SYGVKD. The CDR3 has 15 residues.

The table lists this clonotype with a few counts. The chain links TRBV29-1 to TRBJ1-1; a weak D match, TRBD1 (5 bases). Germline V lookup: CDR1 SQVTM, CDR2 ANQGSEA. CDR3 length: 13 amino acids. Trimming pared 4 bases from V and 4 bases from J, leaving 13 bases between. CDR3 nucleotides: TGCAGCGTTGTGTCAGGGCAGGGCACTGAAGCTTTCTTT. The encoded protein is CSVVSGQGTEAFF.

V gene TRBV29-1 combines with J gene TRBJ2-1; D gene unclear. The CDR3 has 14 residues. The V end lost 7 bases, the J end lost 2 bases, and 15 bases lay between the germline ends. Germline CDR1 SQVTM, CDR2 ANQGSEA. CDR3: CSAMRLFAYNEQFF. CDR3 coding DNA: TGCAGCGCGATGAGGCTATTCGCCTACAATGAGCAGTTCTTC.

V and J are TRBV20-1 and TRBJ2-1, with a weak D call TRBD2 (6 bases). This CDR3 spans 15 amino acids. V gave up 6 bases and J gave up 1 base, with 16 bases separating them. Germline V gene sequence: CDR1 DFQATT, CDR2 SNEGSKA (reference sequence). CDR3 region: CSAKDGRGSYNEQFF. In DNA, the CDR3 is TGCAGTGCGAAAGACGGGAGAGGATCCTACAATGAGCAGTTCTTC.

This clonotype has a handful of counts. The chain is built from TRBV27 and TRBJ1-2; D is possibly TRBD1 (5 bases). The V end lost 5 bases, the J end lost 4 bases, and 17 bases lay between the germline ends. The CDR3 has 15 residues. The germline gives CDR1 MNHEY, CDR2 SMNVEV (reference sequence). CDR3 residues: CASSHDSRVSYGYTF. Written as DNA, the CDR3 is TGTGCCAGCAGTCATGATAGCAGGGTCTCCTATGGCTACACCTTC.

This clonotype has more than one count but fewer than ten. A read error may account for a junction end that differs from germline. The CDR3 spells CASSSPQGAGANVLTF. The CDR3 DNA sequence: TGTGCTAGCAGTTCCCCTCAGGGGGCTGGGGCCAACGTCCTGACTTTC. The chain joins TRBV28 to TRBJ2-6; 7 nucleotides line up with TRBD1. Germline V gene data show CDR1 as MDHEN and CDR2 as SYDVKM. This CDR3 comprises 16 residues.

This clonotype was observed a few times. The chain uses TRBV27 and TRBJ1-5, with D hard to call. The V end was cut by 7 bases, the J end by 3 bases, with 10 bases between. The CDR3 has 13 residues. The germline V gene has CDR1 MNHEY and CDR2 SMNVEV (reference sequence). CDR3 sequence (DNA): TGTGCCAGCAAGCAGTTCTTCAATCAGCCCCAGCATTTT. Residues: CASKQFFNQPQHF.

The gene calls are TRBV7-6 and TRBJ2-1, with unresolved D. V lost 5 bases, J lost 8 bases, and 13 bases lay in between. Germline assignment: CDR1 SGHVS and CDR2 FNYEAQ. The CDR3 loop spans 13 amino acids. CDR3 loop: CASSPHLGYEQFF. In DNA, the CDR3 is TGTGCCAGCAGCCCTCACCTAGGCTATGAGCAGTTCTTC.

This clonotype was detected a few times. The chain joins TRBV6-5 to TRBJ2-2, with 8 bases identical to TRBD1. Per germline, CDR1 MNHEY and CDR2 SVGAGI. This CDR3 is built from 14 residues. The trim removed 6 bases at V and 7 bases at J, leaving 7 bases unmatched. The CDR3 spells CASRVDREIGELFF. DNA for the CDR3: TGTGCCAGCAGAGTGGACAGGGAGATCGGGGAGCTGTTTTTT.

This clonotype has ten or more counts. The junction differs from germline at one of its ends, possibly a read error. This sequence joins TRBV12-3 or TRBV12-4 and TRBJ1-1, with D perhaps TRBD1 (6 bases). CDR3 length equals 13 residues. The CDR3 DNA reads TGTGCCAGCAGCTTAGGGGGGGTCACTGAAGCTTTCTTT. Protein product: CASSLGGVTEAFF.

This clonotype has a handful of counts. This chain links TRBV11-2 with TRBJ2-5; D not resolved. Germline V gene lookup returns CDR1 SGHAT and CDR2 FQNNGV. V gave up 5 bases and J gave up 7 bases, with 14 bases separating them. The CDR3 totals 13 residues. CDR3 in DNA: TGTGCCAGCAGCGCGTCGTTGTCGGCGACCCAGTACTTC. Translation gives CASSASLSATQYF.